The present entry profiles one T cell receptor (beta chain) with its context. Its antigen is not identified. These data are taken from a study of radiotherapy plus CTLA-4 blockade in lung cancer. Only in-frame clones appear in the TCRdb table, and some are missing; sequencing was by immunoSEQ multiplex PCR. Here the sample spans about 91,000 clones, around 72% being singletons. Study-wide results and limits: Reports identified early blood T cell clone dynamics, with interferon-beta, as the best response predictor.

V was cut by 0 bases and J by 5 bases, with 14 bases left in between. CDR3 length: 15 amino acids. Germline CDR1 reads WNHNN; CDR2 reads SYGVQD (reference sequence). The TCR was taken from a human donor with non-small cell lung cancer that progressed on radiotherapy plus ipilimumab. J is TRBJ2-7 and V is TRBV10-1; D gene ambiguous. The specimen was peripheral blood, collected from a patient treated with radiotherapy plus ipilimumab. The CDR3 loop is CASSESTANLHEQYF. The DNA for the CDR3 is TGCGCCAGCAGTGAGTCCACAGCTAATCTGCACGAGCAGTACTTC.